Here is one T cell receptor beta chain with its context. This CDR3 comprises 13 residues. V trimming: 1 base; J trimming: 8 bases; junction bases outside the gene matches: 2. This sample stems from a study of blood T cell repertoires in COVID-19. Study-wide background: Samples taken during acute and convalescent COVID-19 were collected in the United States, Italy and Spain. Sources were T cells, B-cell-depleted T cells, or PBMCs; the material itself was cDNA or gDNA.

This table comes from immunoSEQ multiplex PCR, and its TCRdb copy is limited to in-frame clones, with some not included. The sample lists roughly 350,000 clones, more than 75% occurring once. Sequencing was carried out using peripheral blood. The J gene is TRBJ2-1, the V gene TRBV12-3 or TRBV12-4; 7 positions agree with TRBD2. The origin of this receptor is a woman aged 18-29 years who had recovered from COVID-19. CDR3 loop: CASSLDSGDEQFF. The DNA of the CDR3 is TGTGCCAGCAGTTTAGACAGCGGGGATGAGCAGTTCTTC.